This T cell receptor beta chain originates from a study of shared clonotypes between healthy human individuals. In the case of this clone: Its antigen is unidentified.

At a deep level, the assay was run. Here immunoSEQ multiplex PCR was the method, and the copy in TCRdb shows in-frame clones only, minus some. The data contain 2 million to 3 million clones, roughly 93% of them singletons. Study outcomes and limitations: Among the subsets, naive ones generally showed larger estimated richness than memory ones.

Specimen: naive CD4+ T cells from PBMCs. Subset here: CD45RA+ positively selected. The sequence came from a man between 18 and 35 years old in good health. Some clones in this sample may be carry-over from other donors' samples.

The CDR3 sequence: CPPGQPSYGYTF. The DNA for the CDR3 is TGCCCTCCAGGACAGCCGAGCTATGGCTACACCTTC. The chain has TRBV29-1 and TRBJ1-2, with a tentative D call TRBD1 (6 bases). The CDR3 has 12 residues. Germline V gene lookup returns CDR1 SQVTM and CDR2 ANQGSEA.